Here is one TCR beta chain with its context. Its antigen is as yet unknown. The data stem from a study of CXCR3-negative and CXCR3-positive naive CD8 T cells. CDR1 SEHNR and CDR2 FQNEAQ come from the germline V gene (reference sequence). This CDR3 contains 15 residues. UMI-labeled 5' RACE TRB cDNA libraries were prepared from the cells. TCRdb re-called the 5' RACE reads and shows each CDR3 protein once, DNA omitted. The clone table shows around 110,000 distinct CDR3 sequences, with the ten largest holding more than 0.3%. Study findings and constraints: For CXCR3-positive naive cells, TRB CDR3s were more hydrophobic than those of CXCR3-negative naive cells. It was found that naive subsets had comparable surface CD5, and TCR strength was inferred from TRB CDR3 properties.

The V and J genes are TRBV7-9 and TRBJ1-1. The sequenced sample was naive CXCR3+ CD8+ T cells from blood. This sample's subset: CD45RO-CCR7+CD27+CD95- naive CD8+ T cells expressing CXCR3 (TNR3+). The sequence derives from a human donor in good health. Some clones in this sample may be carry-over from other donors' samples. The CDR3 reads CASSSSDGLNTEAFF.